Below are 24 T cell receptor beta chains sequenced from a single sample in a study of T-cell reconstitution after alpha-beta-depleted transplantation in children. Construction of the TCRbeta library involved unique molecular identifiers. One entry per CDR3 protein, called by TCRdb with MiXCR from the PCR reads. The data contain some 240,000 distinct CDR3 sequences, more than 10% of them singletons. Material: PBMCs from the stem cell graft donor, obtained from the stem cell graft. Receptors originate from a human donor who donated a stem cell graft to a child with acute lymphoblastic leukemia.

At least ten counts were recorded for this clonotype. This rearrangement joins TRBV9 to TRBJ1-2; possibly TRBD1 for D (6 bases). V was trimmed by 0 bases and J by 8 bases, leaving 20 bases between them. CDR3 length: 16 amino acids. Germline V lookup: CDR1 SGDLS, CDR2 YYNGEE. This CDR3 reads CASSVDPTGVVAGYTF. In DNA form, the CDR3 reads TGTGCCAGCAGCGTAGACCCGACAGGAGTGGTTGCCGGCTACACCTTC.

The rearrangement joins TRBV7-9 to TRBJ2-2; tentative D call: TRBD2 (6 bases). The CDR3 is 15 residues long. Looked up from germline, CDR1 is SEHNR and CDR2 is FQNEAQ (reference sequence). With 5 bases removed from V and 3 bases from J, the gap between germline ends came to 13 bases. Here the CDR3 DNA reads TGTGCCAGCAGCATCGCGGGACGGCACACCGGGGAGCTGTTTTTT. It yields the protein CASSIAGRHTGELFF.

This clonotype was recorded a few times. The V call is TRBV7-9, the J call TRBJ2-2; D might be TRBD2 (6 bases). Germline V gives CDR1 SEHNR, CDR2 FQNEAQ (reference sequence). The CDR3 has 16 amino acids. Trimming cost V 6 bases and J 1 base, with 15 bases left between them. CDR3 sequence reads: CASRLSGGQNTGELFF. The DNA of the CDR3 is TGTGCCAGCAGGCTTTCAGGAGGGCAGAACACCGGGGAGCTGTTTTTT.

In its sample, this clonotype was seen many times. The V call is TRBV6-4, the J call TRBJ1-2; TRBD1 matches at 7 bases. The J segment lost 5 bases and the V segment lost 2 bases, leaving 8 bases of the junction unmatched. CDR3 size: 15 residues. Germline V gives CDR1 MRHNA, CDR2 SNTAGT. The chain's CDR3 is CASSDGQARWYGYTF. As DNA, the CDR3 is TGTGCCAGCAGTGACGGACAGGCAAGGTGGTATGGCTACACCTTC.

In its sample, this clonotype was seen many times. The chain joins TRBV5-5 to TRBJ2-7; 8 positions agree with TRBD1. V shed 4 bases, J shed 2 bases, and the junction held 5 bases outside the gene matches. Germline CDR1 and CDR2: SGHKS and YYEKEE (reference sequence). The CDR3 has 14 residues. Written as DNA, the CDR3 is TGTGCCAGCAGCGTTGGACAGGGAACCTACGAGCAGTACTTC. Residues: CASSVGQGTYEQYF.

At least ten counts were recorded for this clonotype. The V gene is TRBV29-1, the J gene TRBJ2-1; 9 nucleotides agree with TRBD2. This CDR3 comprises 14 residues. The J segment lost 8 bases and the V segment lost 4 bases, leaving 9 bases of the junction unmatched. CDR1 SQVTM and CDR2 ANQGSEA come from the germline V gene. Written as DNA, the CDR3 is TGCAGCGTTGGAGGTAGCGGGAGAGGGGATGAGCAGTTCTTC. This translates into CSVGGSGRGDEQFF.

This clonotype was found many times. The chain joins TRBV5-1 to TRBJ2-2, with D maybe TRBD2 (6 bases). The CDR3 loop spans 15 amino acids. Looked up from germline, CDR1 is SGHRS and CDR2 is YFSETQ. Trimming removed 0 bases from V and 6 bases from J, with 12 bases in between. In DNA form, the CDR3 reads TGCGCCAGCAGCTTGGCGGGACGACTAGCCGGGGAGCTGTTTTTT. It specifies CASSLAGRLAGELFF.

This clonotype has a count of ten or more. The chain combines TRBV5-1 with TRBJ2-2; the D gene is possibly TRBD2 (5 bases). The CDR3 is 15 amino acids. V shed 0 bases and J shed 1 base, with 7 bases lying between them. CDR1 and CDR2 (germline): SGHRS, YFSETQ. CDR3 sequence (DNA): TGCGCCAGCAGCTTGGCGAGCGGGAACACCGGGGAGCTGTTTTTT. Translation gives CASSLASGNTGELFF.

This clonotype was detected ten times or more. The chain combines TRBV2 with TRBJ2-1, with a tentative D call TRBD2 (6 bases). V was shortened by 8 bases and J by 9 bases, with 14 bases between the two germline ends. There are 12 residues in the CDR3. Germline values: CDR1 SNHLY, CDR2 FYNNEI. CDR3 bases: TGTGCCAGCGATGCGGGACTCTCTGAGCAGTTCTTC. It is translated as CASDAGLSEQFF.

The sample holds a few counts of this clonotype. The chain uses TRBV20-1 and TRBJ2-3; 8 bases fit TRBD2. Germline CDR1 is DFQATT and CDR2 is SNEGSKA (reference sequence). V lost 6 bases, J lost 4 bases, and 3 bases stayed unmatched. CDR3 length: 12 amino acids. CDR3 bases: TGCAGTGCGCGGGAGGCCCCAGATACGCAGTATTTT. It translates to CSAREAPDTQYF.

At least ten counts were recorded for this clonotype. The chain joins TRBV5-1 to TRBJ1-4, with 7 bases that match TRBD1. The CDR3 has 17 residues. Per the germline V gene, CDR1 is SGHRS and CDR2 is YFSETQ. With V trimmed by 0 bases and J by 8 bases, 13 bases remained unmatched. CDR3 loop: CASSLVIGGQPLEKLFF. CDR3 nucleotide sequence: TGCGCCAGCAGCTTGGTGATAGGGGGACAGCCGCTAGAAAAACTGTTTTTT.

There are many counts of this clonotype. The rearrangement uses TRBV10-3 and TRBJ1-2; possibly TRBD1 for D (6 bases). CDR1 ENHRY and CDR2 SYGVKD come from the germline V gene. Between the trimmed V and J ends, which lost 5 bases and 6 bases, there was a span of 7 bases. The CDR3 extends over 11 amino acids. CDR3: CAISNRDGYTF. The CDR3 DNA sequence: TGTGCCATCAGTAACAGGGATGGCTACACCTTC.

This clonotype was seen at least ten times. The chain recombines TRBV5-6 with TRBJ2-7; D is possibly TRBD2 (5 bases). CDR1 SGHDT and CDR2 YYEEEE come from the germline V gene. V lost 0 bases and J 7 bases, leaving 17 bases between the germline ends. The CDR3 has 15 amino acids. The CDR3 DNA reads TGTGCCAGCAGCTTGGAAGTCACCTTCTCGGGAGAGCAGTACTTC. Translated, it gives CASSLEVTFSGEQYF.

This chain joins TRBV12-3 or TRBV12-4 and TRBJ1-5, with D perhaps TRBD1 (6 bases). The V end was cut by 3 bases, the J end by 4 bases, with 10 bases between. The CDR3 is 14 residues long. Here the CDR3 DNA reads TGTGCCAGCAGTTTGGGGGCCCGAAATCAGCCCCAGCATTTT. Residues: CASSLGARNQPQHF.

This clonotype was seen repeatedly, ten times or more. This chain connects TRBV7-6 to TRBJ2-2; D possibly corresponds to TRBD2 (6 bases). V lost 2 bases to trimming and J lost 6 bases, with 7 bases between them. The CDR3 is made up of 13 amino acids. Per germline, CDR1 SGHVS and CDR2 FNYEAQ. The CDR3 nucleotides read TGTGCCAGCAGCTTAAGGGACTCCGGGGAGCTGTTTTTT. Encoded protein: CASSLRDSGELFF.

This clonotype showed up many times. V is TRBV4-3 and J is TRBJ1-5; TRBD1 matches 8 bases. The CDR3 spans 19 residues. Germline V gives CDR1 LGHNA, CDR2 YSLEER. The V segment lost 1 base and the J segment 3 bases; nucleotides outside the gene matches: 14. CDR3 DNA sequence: TGCGCCAGCAGCCAAGTAGTAACAGGGGGAAGTTCCCACAATCAGCCCCAGCATTTT. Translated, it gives CASSQVVTGGSSHNQPQHF.

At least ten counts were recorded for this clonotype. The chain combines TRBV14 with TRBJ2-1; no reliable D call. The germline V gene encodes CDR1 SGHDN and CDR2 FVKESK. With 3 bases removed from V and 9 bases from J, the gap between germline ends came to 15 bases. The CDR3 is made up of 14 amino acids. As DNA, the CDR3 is TGTGCCAGCAGCCACCTCTTCGGCCGAAGTGAGCAGTTCTTC. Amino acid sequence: CASSHLFGRSEQFF.

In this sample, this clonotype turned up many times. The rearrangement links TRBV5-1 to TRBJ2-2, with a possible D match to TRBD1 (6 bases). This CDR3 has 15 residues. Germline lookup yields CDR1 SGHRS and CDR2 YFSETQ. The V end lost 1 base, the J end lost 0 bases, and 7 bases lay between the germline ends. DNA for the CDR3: TGCGCCAGCAGCTTGAACAGGGCGAACACCGGGGAGCTGTTTTTT. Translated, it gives CASSLNRANTGELFF.

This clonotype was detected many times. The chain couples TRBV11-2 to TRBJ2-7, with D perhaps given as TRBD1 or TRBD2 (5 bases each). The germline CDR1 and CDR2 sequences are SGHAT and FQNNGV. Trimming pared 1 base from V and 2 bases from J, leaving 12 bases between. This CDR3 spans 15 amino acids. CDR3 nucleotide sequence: TGTGCCAGCAGCTTAGTAAGGGTGGGGGCCTACGAGCAGTACTTC. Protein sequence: CASSLVRVGAYEQYF. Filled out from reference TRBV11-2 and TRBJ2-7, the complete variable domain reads EAGVAQSPRYKIIEKRQSVAFWCNPISGHATLYWYQQILGQGPKLLIQFQNNGVVDDSQLPKDRFSAERLKGVDSTLKIQPAKLEDSAVYLCASSLVRVGAYEQYFGPGTRLTVT.

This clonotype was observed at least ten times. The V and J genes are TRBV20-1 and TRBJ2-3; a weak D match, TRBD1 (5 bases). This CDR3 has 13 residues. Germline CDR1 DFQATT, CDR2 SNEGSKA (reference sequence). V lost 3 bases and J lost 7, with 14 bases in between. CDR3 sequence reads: CSASARAKNTQYF. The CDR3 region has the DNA TGCAGTGCTAGCGCCAGGGCAAAAAATACGCAGTATTTT.

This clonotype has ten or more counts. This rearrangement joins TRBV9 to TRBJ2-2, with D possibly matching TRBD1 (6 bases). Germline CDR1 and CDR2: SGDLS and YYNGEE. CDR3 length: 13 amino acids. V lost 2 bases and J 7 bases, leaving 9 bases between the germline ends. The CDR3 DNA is TGTGCCAGCAGCGTTTTACAGGGCGGGGAGCTGTTTTTT. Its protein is CASSVLQGGELFF.

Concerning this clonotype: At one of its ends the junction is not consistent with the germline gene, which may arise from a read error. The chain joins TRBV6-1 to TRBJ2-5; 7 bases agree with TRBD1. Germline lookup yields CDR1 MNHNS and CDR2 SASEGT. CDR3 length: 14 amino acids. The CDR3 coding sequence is TGTGTCAGCACCTCCCCAGCAGGGGGAGAGACCCAGTACTTC. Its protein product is CVSTSPAGGETQYF.

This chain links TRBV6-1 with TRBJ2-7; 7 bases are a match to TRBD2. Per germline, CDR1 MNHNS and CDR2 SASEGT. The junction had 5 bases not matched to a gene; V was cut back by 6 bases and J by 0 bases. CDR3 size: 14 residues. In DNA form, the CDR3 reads TGTGCCAGCAGAGCGGGGAGGAGCTCCTACGAGCAGTACTTC. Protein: CASRAGRSSYEQYF.

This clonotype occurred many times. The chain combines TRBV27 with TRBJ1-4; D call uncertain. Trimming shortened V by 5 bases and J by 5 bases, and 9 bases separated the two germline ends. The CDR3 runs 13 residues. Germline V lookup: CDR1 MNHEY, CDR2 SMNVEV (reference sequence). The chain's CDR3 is CASSHPPNEKLFF. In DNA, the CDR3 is TGTGCCAGCAGTCACCCCCCCAATGAAAAACTGTTTTTT.